The present T cell receptor beta chain was sequenced within a study of CD8+ T cells in alopecia areata. Treatment indicated: oral pan-JAK inhibitor, 5-10 mg twice daily. Investigators sorted PBMCs to obtain both CD4+ and CD8+ T cells. The sequencing template was cDNA reverse transcribed from extracted RNA. Only in-frame clones appear in the TCRdb table, and some are missing; sequencing was by immunoSEQ multiplex PCR. The sample carries 200,000 to 250,000 clones, 35% to 40% recorded once. Per the germline V gene, CDR1 is GTSNPN and CDR2 is SVGIG (reference sequence). V was shortened by 0 bases and J by 6 bases, with 17 bases between the two germline ends. The CDR3 loop spans 15 amino acids.

The chain is built from TRBV30 and TRBJ1-1, with no clear D. The TCR originated in a human donor with alopecia areata. The sequenced sample was CD4+ T cells sorted from blood, obtained at week 34, from a patient treated with tofacitinib. CDR3 sequence (DNA): TGTGCCTGGAGTGTACGTGAATTGGTCGCAGCTGAAGCTTTCTTT. It specifies CAWSVRELVAAEAFF.